This record covers a single T cell receptor beta chain. Its specific antigen is unknown. The input lacks base qualities; no much larger clone sits a single base away. The data originate from a study of T cell changes during pregnancy in multiple sclerosis (dated by TCRdb to between 2019 and 2020). For the study in its entirety: Changes in the T cell repertoire over the course of pregnancy were examined in this study in women with multiple sclerosis.

V is trimmed back by 7 bases and J by 4 bases, and the junction contains 7 bases that no gene match accounts for. The CDR1 and CDR2 encoded by the germline V gene are SNHLY and FYNNEI. The CDR3 measures 14 amino acids from cysteine to phenylalanine. CDR3 DNA is the only sequence kept; it has 42 bases, read in frame from the first base. The method behind the library was the immunoSEQ multiplex PCR assay. The clones in this table, taken by TCRdb from immuneACCESS, are in-frame only. Not every clone is retained; where verified, under half of the shortfall comes from an unresolved V gene, and the cause of the rest is unknown. Across this sample there are 25,000 to 35,000 clones, with about 91% seen only once. The ten largest clones add up to approximately 10% of the sample.

Sequencing used CD8+ T cells from peripheral blood mononuclear cells, obtained in the second trimester of pregnancy. The source is a female donor with multiple sclerosis, enrolled in a pregnancy study. The V gene is TRBV2 and the J gene is TRBJ1-3, and 7 bases in between align with TRBD1. The nucleotides read TGTGCCAGCATCCCATACAGGGGAGGAAACACCATATATTTT. This is translated as CASIPYRGGNTIYF.